Detailed here is one T cell receptor (beta chain). The source of the sample is a study of blood T cell repertoires in COVID-19. Overall study context: COVID-19 samples, acute and convalescent, were from the United States, Italy and Spain.

The table came from immunoSEQ multiplex PCR; TCRdb's copy has only in-frame clones and leaves some out. The sample comprises a few hundred thousand clones, more than 65% of which are singletons, and approximately 2.9% rests with the top ten. This receptor was identified in a woman aged 25 to 45 who had recovered from COVID-19. Source material: peripheral blood.

CDR3 loop: CASNDRDIFFAEAFF. The CDR3 DNA reads as TGTGCCAGTAACGACCGGGACATTTTTTTTGCTGAAGCTTTCTTT. V gene TRBV19 combines with J gene TRBJ1-1; TRBD1 might be the D (6 bases). V gave up 7 bases and J gave up 6 bases, with 21 bases separating them. The CDR3 consists of 15 residues. CDR1 and CDR2 (germline): LNHDA, SQIVND (reference sequence).